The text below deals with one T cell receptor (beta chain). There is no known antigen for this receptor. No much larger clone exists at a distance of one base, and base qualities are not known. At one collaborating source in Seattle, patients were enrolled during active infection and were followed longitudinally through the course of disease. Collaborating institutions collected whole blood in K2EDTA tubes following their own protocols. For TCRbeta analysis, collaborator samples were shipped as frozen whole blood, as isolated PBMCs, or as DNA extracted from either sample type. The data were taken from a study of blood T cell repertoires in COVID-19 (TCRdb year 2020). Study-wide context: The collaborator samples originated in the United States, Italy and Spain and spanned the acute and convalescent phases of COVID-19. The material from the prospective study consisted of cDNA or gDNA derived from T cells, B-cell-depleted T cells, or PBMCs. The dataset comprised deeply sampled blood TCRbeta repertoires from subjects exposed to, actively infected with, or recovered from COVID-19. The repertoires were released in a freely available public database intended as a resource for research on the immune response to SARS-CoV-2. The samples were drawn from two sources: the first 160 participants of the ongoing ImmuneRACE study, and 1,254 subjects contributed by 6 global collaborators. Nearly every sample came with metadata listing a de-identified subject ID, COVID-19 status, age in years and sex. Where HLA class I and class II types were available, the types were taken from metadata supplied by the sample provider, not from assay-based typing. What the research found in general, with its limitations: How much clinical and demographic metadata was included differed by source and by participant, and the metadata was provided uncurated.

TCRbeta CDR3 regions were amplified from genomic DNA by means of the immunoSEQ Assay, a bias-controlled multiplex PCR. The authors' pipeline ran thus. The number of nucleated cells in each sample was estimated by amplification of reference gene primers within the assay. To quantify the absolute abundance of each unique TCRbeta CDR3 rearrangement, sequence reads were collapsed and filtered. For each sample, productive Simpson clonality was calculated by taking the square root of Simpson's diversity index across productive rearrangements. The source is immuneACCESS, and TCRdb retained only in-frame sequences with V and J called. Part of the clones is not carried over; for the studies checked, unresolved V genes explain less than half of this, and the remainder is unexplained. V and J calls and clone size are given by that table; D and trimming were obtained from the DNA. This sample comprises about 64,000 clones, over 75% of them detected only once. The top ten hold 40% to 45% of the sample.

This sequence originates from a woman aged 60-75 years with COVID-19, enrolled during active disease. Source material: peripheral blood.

The encoded CDR3 is CASRAEITSYGYTF. At the DNA level, the sequence is TGTGCCAGCCGAGCGGAGATCACCTCGTATGGCTACACCTTC. Rearrangement joined TRBV2 to TRBJ1-2; no D segment can be confidently identified. Inclusive of the bounding cysteine and phenylalanine, the CDR3 is 14 residues long. Of all the DNA, just the CDR3 is kept, 42 bases in frame from base 1. At the junction V is shortened by 8 bases and J by 5 bases, with 18 bases in between. Per the germline V gene, SNHLY is the CDR1 and FYNNEI is the CDR2. With all but the CDR3 taken from the reference TRBV2 and TRBJ1-2 genes, the full variable domain is: EPEVTQTPSHQVTQMGQEVILRCVPISNHLYFYWYRQILGQKVEFLVSFYNNEISEKSEIFDDQFSVERPDGSNFTLKIRSTKLEDSAMYFCASRAEITSYGYTFGSGTRLTVV.